The T cell receptor beta chain described here comes from a study of beta chain features in type 1 diabetes. Study conclusions and caveats: In type 1 diabetes patients, VDJ junctions had fewer insertions; deletions at these junctions were more frequent.

As for this clone: What it binds is unknown.

The CDR3 is 13 amino acids. Trimming took off 6 bases at V and 1 base at J, with 6 bases between the two ends. Germline CDR1 and CDR2: SEHNR and FQNEAQ (reference sequence). Reverse transcribing all isolated RNA meant expressed TCRB transcripts were sequenced. The repertoire was sequenced with immunoSEQ multiplex PCR; TCRdb's copy has only in-frame clones and lacks some. The sample holds 350,000 or so clones, 15% to 20% seen once. The chain combines TRBV7-9 with TRBJ1-4; tentatively, D is TRBD1 (5 bases). Sequencing was carried out using naive CD4+ T cells from blood. The TCR comes from a woman aged 18 to 35 in good health. The CDR3 sequence is CASRGQTNEKLFF. The CDR3 DNA reads TGTGCCAGCAGGGGGCAAACTAATGAAAAACTGTTTTTT. The whole variable domain, remainder taken from reference TRBV7-9 and TRBJ1-4, is DTGVSQNPRHKITKRGQNVTFRCDPISEHNRLYWYRQTLGQGPEFLTYFQNEAQLEKSRLLSDRFSAERPKGSFSTLEIQRTEQGDSAMYLCASRGQTNEKLFFGSGTQLSVL.